The present T cell receptor beta chain was sequenced within a study of cytomegalovirus exposure and HLA in healthy donors. Primers for the PCR totalled 60 Vbeta and 13 Jbeta. Data came from immunoSEQ multiplex PCR; TCRdb stores just in-frame clones and leaves some out. The data show 150,000 or so clones, with around 82% seen just once and around 2.5% held by the top ten. The CDR3 covers 15 residues. CDR1 and CDR2 (germline): MNHNS, SASEGT. V lost 3 bases and J lost 2, with 13 bases in between. The chain combines TRBV6-1 with TRBJ1-2; D perhaps matches TRBD1 (5 bases). Sequences were obtained from PBMCs. This receptor was identified in a man between 50 and 59 years old in good health and CMV-seronegative. CDR3 sequence reads: CASSDPWGGNYGYTF. The CDR3 nucleotides are TGTGCCAGCAGTGACCCATGGGGGGGAAACTATGGCTACACCTTC.